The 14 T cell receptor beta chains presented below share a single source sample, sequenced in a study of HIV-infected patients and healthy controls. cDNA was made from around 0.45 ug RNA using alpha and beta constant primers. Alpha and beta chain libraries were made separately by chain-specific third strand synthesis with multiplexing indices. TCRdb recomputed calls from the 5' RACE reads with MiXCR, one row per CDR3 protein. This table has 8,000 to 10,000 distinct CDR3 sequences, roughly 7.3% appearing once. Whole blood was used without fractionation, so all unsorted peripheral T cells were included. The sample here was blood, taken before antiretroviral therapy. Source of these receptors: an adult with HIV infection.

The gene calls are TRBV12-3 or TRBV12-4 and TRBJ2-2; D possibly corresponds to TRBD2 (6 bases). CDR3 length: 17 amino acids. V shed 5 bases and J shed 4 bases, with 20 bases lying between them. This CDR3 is CASSPVGGGEFTGELFF. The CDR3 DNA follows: TGTGCCAGCAGTCCCGTCGGTGGCGGGGAATTCACCGGGGAGCTGTTTTTT.

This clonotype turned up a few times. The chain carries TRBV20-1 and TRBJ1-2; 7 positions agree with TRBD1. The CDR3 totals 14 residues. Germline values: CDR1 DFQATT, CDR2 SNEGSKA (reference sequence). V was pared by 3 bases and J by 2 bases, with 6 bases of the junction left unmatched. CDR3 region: CSARYRGPNYGYTF. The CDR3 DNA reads TGCAGTGCTAGGTACAGGGGCCCGAACTATGGCTACACCTTC.

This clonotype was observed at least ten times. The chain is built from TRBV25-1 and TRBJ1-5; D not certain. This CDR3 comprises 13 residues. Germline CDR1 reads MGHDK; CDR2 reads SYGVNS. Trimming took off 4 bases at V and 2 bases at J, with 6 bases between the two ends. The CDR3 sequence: CASSGQGNQPQHF. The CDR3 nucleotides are TGTGCCAGCAGTGGGCAGGGCAATCAGCCCCAGCATTTT.

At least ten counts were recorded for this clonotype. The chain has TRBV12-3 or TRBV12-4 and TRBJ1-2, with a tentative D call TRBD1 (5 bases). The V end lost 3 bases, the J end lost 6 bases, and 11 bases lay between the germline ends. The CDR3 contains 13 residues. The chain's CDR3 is CASSLLDTHGYTF. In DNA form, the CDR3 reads TGTGCCAGCAGTTTGTTGGACACGCATGGCTACACCTTC.

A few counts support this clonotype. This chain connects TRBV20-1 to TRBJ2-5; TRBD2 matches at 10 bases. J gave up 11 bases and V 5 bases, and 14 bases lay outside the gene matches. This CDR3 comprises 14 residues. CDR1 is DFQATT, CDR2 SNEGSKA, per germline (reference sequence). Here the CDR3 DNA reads TGCAGTGCTTATTTGGGGCCTAGCGGGGGCCCACAGTACTTC. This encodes CSAYLGPSGGPQYF.

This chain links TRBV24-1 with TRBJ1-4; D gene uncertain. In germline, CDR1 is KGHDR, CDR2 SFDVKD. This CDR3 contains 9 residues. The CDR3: CATNEKLFF. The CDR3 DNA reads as TGTGCAACTAATGAAAAACTGTTTTTT.

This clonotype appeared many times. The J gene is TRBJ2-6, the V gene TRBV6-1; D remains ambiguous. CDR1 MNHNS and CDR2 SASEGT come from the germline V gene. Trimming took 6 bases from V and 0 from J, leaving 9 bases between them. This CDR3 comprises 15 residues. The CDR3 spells CASRVSYSGANVLTF. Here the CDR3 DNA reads TGTGCCAGCAGAGTATCCTACTCTGGGGCCAACGTCCTGACTTTC.

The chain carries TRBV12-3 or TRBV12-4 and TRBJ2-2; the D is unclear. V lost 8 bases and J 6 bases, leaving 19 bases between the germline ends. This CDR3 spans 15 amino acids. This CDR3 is CASLRVHSLPGELFF. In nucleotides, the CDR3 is TGTGCCAGCTTACGAGTCCACAGCCTGCCCGGGGAGCTGTTTTTT.

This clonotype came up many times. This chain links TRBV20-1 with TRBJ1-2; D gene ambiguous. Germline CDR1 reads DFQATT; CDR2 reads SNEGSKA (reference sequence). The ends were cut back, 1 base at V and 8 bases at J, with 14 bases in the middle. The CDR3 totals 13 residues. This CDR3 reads CSARVDGGRGYTF. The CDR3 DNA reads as TGCAGTGCTAGAGTGGACGGTGGGAGAGGCTACACCTTC.

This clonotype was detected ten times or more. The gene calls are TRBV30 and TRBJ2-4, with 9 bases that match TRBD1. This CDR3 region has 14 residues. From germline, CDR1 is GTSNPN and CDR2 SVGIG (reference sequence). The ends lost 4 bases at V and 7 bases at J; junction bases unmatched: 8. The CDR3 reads CAWTKGTGRNIQYF. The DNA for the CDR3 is TGTGCCTGGACCAAAGGGACAGGGAGGAACATTCAGTACTTC.

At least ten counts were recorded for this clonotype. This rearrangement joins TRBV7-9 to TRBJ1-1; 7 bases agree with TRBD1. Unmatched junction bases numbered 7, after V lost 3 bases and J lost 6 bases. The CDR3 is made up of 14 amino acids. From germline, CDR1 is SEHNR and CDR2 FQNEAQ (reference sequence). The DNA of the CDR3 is TGTGCCAGCAGCTTCGGAGGGGGCCACGCTGAAGCTTTCTTT. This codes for CASSFGGGHAEAFF.

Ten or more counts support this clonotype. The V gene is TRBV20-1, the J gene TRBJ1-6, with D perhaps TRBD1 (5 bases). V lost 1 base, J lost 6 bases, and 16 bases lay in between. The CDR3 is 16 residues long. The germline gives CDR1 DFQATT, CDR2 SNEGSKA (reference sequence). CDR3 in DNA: TGCAGTGCTAGAGTTGGGACCGGGACGGGTAATTCACCCCTCCACTTT. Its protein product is CSARVGTGTGNSPLHF.

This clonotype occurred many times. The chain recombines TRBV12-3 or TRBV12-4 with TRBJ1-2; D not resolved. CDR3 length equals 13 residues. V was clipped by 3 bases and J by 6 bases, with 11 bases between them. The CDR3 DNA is TGTGCCAGCAGTTTGGGGAGTCCGGATGGCTACACCTTC. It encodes CASSLGSPDGYTF.

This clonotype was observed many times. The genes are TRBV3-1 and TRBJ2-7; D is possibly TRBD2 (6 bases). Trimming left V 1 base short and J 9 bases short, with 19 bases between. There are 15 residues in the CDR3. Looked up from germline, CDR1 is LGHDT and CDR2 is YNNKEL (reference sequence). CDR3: CASSQVLAGGVWQYF. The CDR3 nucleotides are TGTGCCAGCAGCCAAGTACTGGCCGGGGGAGTTTGGCAGTACTTC.